Below, 10 T cell receptor beta chains from the same sample are listed, as sequenced in a study of cytomegalovirus exposure and HLA in healthy donors. Primers for the PCR totalled 60 Vbeta and 13 Jbeta. This table comes from immunoSEQ multiplex PCR, and its TCRdb copy is limited to in-frame clones, with some not included. The table includes more than 150,000 clones, about 85% detected once. The sample comprised PBMCs. The receptors derive from a girl aged 10-17 years in good health and CMV-seropositive.

The chain combines TRBV6-1 with TRBJ2-1, with 14 bases lining up with TRBD2. Germline CDR1 MNHNS, CDR2 SASEGT. This CDR3 has 15 amino acids. J gave up 7 bases and V 10 bases, and 9 bases lay outside the gene matches. The CDR3 here is CAIWTSGRIWNEQFF. The CDR3 DNA reads as TGTGCCATTTGGACTAGCGGGAGGATTTGGAATGAGCAGTTCTTC.

The CDR3 bases are TGTGCCAGCACCTTTCGACTAGCGGGACGGAAAGAGACCCAGTACTTC. As protein: CASTFRLAGRKETQYF. J is TRBJ2-5 and V is TRBV11-2; 11 nucleotides agree with TRBD2. CDR3 length: 16 residues. V trimming: 7 bases; J trimming: 3 bases; junction bases outside the gene matches: 10. Germline lookup yields CDR1 SGHAT and CDR2 FQNNGV.

V gene TRBV27 combines with J gene TRBJ2-3; 9 bases are shared with TRBD2. The CDR3 is 20 amino acids. The J segment lost 4 bases and the V segment lost 5 bases, leaving 22 bases of the junction unmatched. Per the germline V gene, CDR1 is MNHEY and CDR2 is SMNVEV (reference sequence). CDR3 sequence (DNA): TGTGCCAGCAGTCCCTCGATTTCTTTCCGTAGCGGGAGTCCCGCAGATACGCAGTATTTT. Translated: CASSPSISFRSGSPADTQYF.

This clone has only a few counts. The rearrangement uses TRBV11-2 and TRBJ2-7, with 7 bases aligning to TRBD1. CDR1 is SGHAT and CDR2 is FQNNGV in the germline V gene. The length of the CDR3 is 16 residues. V shed 1 base, J shed 2 bases, and the junction held 8 bases outside the gene matches. CDR3 DNA sequence: TGTGCCAGCAGCTTAGTGAAGGGGGCGGCCCCCTACGAGCAGTACTTC. As protein: CASSLVKGAAPYEQYF.

V gene TRBV29-1 combines with J gene TRBJ1-5, with 10 bases matching TRBD1. The CDR3 is 17 amino acids. Germline CDR1 SQVTM, CDR2 ANQGSEA. Trimming at V came to 1 base and at J to 2 bases, leaving 8 bases not matched to a gene. In nucleotides, the CDR3 is TGCAGCGTTGAAGCGCGAACCGGGACAGGGGGCAATCAGCCCCAGCATTTT. Protein: CSVEARTGTGGNQPQHF.

This clone was counted between two and nine times. The chain combines TRBV11-2 with TRBJ1-1; D is unresolved. The CDR3 extends over 13 amino acids. V was trimmed by 5 bases and J by 0 bases, leaving 7 bases between them. CDR1 and CDR2 from the germline V gene are SGHAT and FQNNGV. The CDR3 bases are TGTGCCAGCAGCGGTACTTTGAACACTGAAGCTTTCTTT. Encoded protein: CASSGTLNTEAFF.

A single count supports this clone. The rearrangement uses TRBV18 and TRBJ1-1, with 8 positions matching TRBD1. The CDR3 sequence is 15 residues long. The germline gives CDR1 KGHSH, CDR2 LQKENI. V was pared by 2 bases and J by 5 bases, with 7 bases of the junction left unmatched. The CDR3 region has the DNA TGTGCCAGCTCACCAAGACAGGGGTCGGAGACTGAAGCTTTCTTT. As protein: CASSPRQGSETEAFF.

The rearrangement uses TRBV29-1 and TRBJ2-1; possibly TRBD2 for D (6 bases). This CDR3 has 15 residues. In germline, CDR1 is SQVTM, CDR2 ANQGSEA. Trimming removed 1 base from V and 4 bases from J, with 14 bases in between. CDR3 protein: CSVEVSGRRYNEQFF. For the CDR3, the DNA is TGCAGCGTTGAAGTATCCGGGAGAAGATACAATGAGCAGTTCTTC.

The chain links TRBV7-9 to TRBJ2-7, with D possibly being TRBD2 (5 bases). Germline V gene lookup returns CDR1 SEHNR and CDR2 FQNEAQ (reference sequence). V was shortened by 3 bases and J by 6 bases, with 12 bases between the two germline ends. CDR3 size: 13 residues. DNA of the CDR3: TGTGCCAGCAGCTTCCCCGGGGTCGGCGAGCAGTACTTC. This encodes CASSFPGVGEQYF.

The DNA for the CDR3 is TGTGCCAGTAGTATTGCCTTAGAAGGGAGGCCCCAGCATTTT. It is translated as CASSIALEGRPQHF. The chain is built from TRBV19 and TRBJ1-5; D gene unclear. From germline, CDR1 is LNHDA and CDR2 SQIVND (reference sequence). The ends were cut back, 3 bases at V and 9 bases at J, with 15 bases in the middle. The CDR3 runs 14 residues.